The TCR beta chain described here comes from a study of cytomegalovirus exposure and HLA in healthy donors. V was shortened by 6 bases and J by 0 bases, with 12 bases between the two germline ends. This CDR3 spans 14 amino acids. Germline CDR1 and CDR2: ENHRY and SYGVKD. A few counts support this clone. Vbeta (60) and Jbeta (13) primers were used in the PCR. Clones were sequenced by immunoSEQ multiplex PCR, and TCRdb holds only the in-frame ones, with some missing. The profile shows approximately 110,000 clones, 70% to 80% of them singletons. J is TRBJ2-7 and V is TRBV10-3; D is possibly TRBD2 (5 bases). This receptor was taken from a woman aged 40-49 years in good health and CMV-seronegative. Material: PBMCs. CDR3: CAISPGKDSYEQYF. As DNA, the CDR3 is TGTGCCATCAGCCCGGGGAAAGACTCCTACGAGCAGTACTTC.